The following is a TCR beta chain sequence with its context. Its antigen remains unidentified. V lost 1 base and J lost 4, with 12 bases in between. The germline V gene has CDR1 SGHAT and CDR2 FQNNGV. The CDR3 length is 15 residues. Clones were read by immunoSEQ multiplex PCR, and TCRdb kept only the in-frame ones, dropping some. The profile covers about 90,000 clones, with 90% appearing a single time and under 3.5% taken by the ten largest. The data were taken from a study of PD-1 blockade in classical Hodgkin lymphoma. Overall study context: The study gave patients nivolumab 3 mg/kg intravenously every 2 weeks. Broader study findings: The study found complete responders had baseline diversity similar to newly diagnosed patients. At C4D1, TCR diversity had climbed significantly for CD4+ cells, though not for CD8+ cells.

Documented time point: cycle 4 day 1 (C4D1), after 5 to 7 weeks of nivolumab. Exposure to brentuximab vedotin varied, and each patient had relapsed following autologous stem cell transplantation. This sequence originates from a human donor with classical Hodgkin lymphoma. Sequencing used peripheral blood mononuclear cells (PBMCs), obtained before the fourth cycle of nivolumab. The chain couples TRBV11-2 to TRBJ2-3; perhaps D is TRBD1 or TRBD2 (5 bases each). The chain's CDR3 is CASSLALGASDTQYF. The CDR3 DNA reads TGTGCCAGCAGCTTAGCCCTCGGGGCGTCAGATACGCAGTATTTT.